These 4 T cell receptor beta chains share one sample of origin, sequenced in a study of T cell repertoires in cytomegalovirus infection. TCRdb re-derived calls from the reads in MiXCR, one entry per CDR3 protein. The sample consists of fewer than 550,000 distinct CDR3 sequences, 10% to 12% of them appearing once. The sequenced material came from PBMCs. Receptors were obtained from a human donor in good health (CMV status not recorded). Some clones in this sample may be carry-over from other donors' samples.

The chain couples TRBV5-6 to TRBJ2-7, with D perhaps given as TRBD1 or TRBD2 (5 bases each). V dropped 2 bases and J dropped 5 bases, with 17 bases sitting between them. The germline V gene has CDR1 SGHDT and CDR2 YYEEEE. The CDR3 has 15 residues. The CDR3 region has the DNA TGTGCCAGCAGCTTATGGGAACGGGACCGGGACGAGCAGTACTTC. Amino acid sequence: CASSLWERDRDEQYF.

This clonotype was counted ten times or more. The rearrangement links TRBV28 to TRBJ1-1, with 7 bases fitting TRBD1. The ends lost 6 bases at V and 1 base at J; junction bases unmatched: 5. The CDR3 runs 14 residues. CDR1 is MDHEN, CDR2 SYDVKM, per germline. CDR3: CASSPGQPNTEAFF. CDR3 DNA sequence: TGTGCCAGCAGCCCGGGACAGCCGAACACTGAAGCTTTCTTT.

This clonotype was observed many times. This CDR3 is CASSPSSKRGVPYEQYF. The CDR3 DNA reads as TGTGCCAGCAGCCCCTCCTCCAAACGAGGGGTACCCTACGAGCAGTACTTC. The chain recombines TRBV9 with TRBJ2-7; D is possibly TRBD1 or TRBD2 (5 bases each). The germline gives CDR1 SGDLS, CDR2 YYNGEE. Trimming took 4 bases from V and 2 from J, leaving 22 bases between them. This CDR3 spans 17 amino acids. Drawing the rest from reference TRBV9 and TRBJ2-7, the complete variable domain is DSGVTQTPKHLITATGQRVTLRCSPRSGDLSVYWYQQSLDQGLQFLIQYYNGEERAKGNILERFSAQQFPDLHSELNLSSLELGDSALYFCASSPSSKRGVPYEQYFGPGTRLTVT.

This clonotype came up many times. This chain joins TRBV10-3 and TRBJ1-2; the D is unclear. Germline V gene data show CDR1 as ENHRY and CDR2 as SYGVKD. The CDR3 is 12 residues long. The V and J ends lost 3 bases and 0 bases respectively, with 2 bases between them. CDR3 sequence: CAISDANYGYTF. The CDR3 DNA reads TGTGCCATCAGTGACGCTAACTATGGCTACACCTTC.